The 18 T cell receptor beta chains below were found in one sample sequenced in a study of memory CD4+ T cells and cytomegalovirus serostatus. The sort gate was single viable CD3+CD4+CD8-CD45RO+ cells for memory CD4+ T cells. Measured with immunoSEQ multiplex PCR; TCRdb has only the in-frame clones, and not every one. The sample holds 70,000 to 95,000 clones, around 80% seen once. Sequencing was carried out using memory CD4+ T cells from blood. All receptors come from an adult in good health and CMV-seronegative.

This clone occurred once. The chain is built from TRBV19 and TRBJ1-2; D is ambiguous. V lost 5 bases and J lost 6, with 13 bases in between. The CDR3 is 13 residues long. From germline, CDR1 is LNHDA and CDR2 SQIVND (reference sequence). CDR3 sequence: CASSAPAGNGYTF. As DNA, the CDR3 is TGTGCCAGTAGTGCCCCCGCCGGGAATGGCTACACCTTC.

This sequence joins TRBV25-1 and TRBJ1-3; no clear D gene. Per the germline V gene, CDR1 is MGHDK and CDR2 is SYGVNS. CDR3 length equals 16 residues. Trimming removed 1 base at V and 4 bases at J, with 14 bases between. DNA of the CDR3: TGTGCCAGCAGTGAATTAGCCCCCCTGAACGGAAACACCATATATTTT. This sequence encodes CASSELAPLNGNTIYF.

Concerning this clone itself: The junction does not match germline at one end; this may be a read error. V gene TRBV14 combines with J gene TRBJ2-3; no clear D gene. This CDR3 has 12 residues. Germline assignment: CDR1 SGHDN and CDR2 FVKESK. The CDR3 DNA reads as TGTGCCAGCAGCCAAGGTGCATGGGGTATGGGTTTT. It is translated as CASSQGAWGMGF.

This chain uses TRBV19 with TRBJ2-5; D ambiguous. This CDR3 has 13 residues. V lost 9 bases and J lost 4, with 15 bases in between. Germline CDR1 reads LNHDA; CDR2 reads SQIVND (reference sequence). DNA of the CDR3: TGTGCCAGCCCCCCCACAGACCGAGAGACCCAGTACTTC. This sequence encodes CASPPTDRETQYF.

CDR3 sequence (DNA): TGCGCCAGCAGCTTGGTTGTAGGATCGCAAAACAATGAGCAGTTCTTC. Its protein product is CASSLVVGSQNNEQFF. V is TRBV5-1 and J is TRBJ2-1; D not certain. V was pared by 0 bases and J by 5 bases, with 15 bases between. Germline V CDR1 and CDR2: SGHRS, YFSETQ. This CDR3 contains 16 residues. The full variable domain, in which reference TRBV5-1 and TRBJ2-1 provide the parts outside the CDR3, is KAGVTQTPRYLIKTRGQQVTLSCSPISGHRSVSWYQQTPGQGLQFLFEYFSETQRNKGNFPGRFSGRQFSNSRSEMNVSTLELGDSALYLCASSLVVGSQNNEQFFGPGTRLTVL.

V and J are TRBV4-1 and TRBJ2-1, with no clear D. Trimming pared 3 bases from V and 5 bases from J, leaving 5 bases between. The CDR3 is 12 amino acids. Per the germline V gene, CDR1 is MGHRA and CDR2 is YSYEKL. CDR3 sequence reads: CASSQLNNEQFF. The DNA of the CDR3 is TGCGCCAGCAGCCAGCTAAACAATGAGCAGTTCTTC.

This clone was recorded a few times. The CDR3 reads CASSQAGQGGSPLHF. DNA for the CDR3: TGCGCCAGCAGCCAAGCGGGACAGGGGGGTTCACCCCTCCACTTT. The chain is built from TRBV4-1 and TRBJ1-6, with TRBD1 matching 11 bases. V lost 1 base, J lost 9 bases, and 2 bases stayed unmatched. The CDR3 is 15 amino acids. Germline assignment: CDR1 MGHRA and CDR2 YSYEKL.

The gene calls are TRBV18 and TRBJ1-4; 8 positions agree with TRBD1. V shed 3 bases, J shed 3 bases, and the junction held 18 bases outside the gene matches. Germline V gene data show CDR1 as KGHSH and CDR2 as LQKENI. This CDR3 comprises 20 residues. The chain's CDR3 is CASSPYQLDRVGSANEKLFF. In DNA, the CDR3 is TGTGCCAGCTCACCTTACCAGTTGGACAGGGTTGGATCAGCTAATGAAAAACTGTTTTTT. The variable domain in full, completed from reference TRBV18 and TRBJ1-4, reads NAGVMQNPRHLVRRRGQEARLRCSPMKGHSHVYWYRQLPEEGLKFMVYLQKENIIDESGMPKERFSAEFPKEGPSILRIQQVVRGDSAAYFCASSPYQLDRVGSANEKLFFGSGTQLSVL.

This chain joins TRBV4-1 and TRBJ1-5; D gene unclear. The V gene's germline CDR1 is MGHRA and CDR2 YSYEKL. This CDR3 contains 15 residues. The V end was cut by 0 bases, the J end by 1 base, with 7 bases between. CDR3 nucleotide sequence: TGCGCCAGCAGCCAAGATCCCCCGAGCAATCAGCCCCAGCATTTT. This translates into CASSQDPPSNQPQHF.

The chain links TRBV5-1 to TRBJ2-3, with no clear D. V was cut by 1 base and J by 2 bases, with 11 bases left in between. The CDR3 is 15 amino acids. CDR1 and CDR2 from the germline V gene are SGHRS and YFSETQ. CDR3 in amino acids: CASSLYAQDTDTQYF. The CDR3 region has the DNA TGCGCCAGCAGCTTGTATGCCCAAGACACAGATACGCAGTATTTT.

In the case of this clone: One end of the junction varies from germline; a read error may be responsible. This chain links TRBV10-3 with TRBJ2-1, with D perhaps given as TRBD1 or TRBD2 (5 bases each). Germline V gene lookup returns CDR1 ENHRY and CDR2 SYGVKD. CDR3 length: 13 residues. This CDR3 is CAISESSSGQGLF. The CDR3 DNA is TGTGCCATCAGTGAGTCGTCATCGGGGCAAGGCCTCTTC.

The chain is built from TRBV11-2 and TRBJ1-5; D unresolved. The CDR3 is 14 amino acids. The V end was cut by 0 bases, the J end by 7 bases, with 10 bases between. The germline CDR1 and CDR2 sequences are SGHAT and FQNNGV. CDR3 sequence: CASSLESFGQPQHF. As DNA, the CDR3 is TGTGCCAGCAGCTTAGAGAGTTTCGGCCAGCCCCAGCATTTT.

The genes are TRBV30 and TRBJ1-1; D might be TRBD1 (5 bases). The germline CDR1 and CDR2 sequences are GTSNPN and SVGIG (reference sequence). V lost 7 bases, J lost 5 bases, and 23 bases lay in between. The CDR3 has 15 residues. The CDR3 DNA reads TGTGCCTCGACCCCCCCCGCAGGGTTGGGTACTGAAGCTTTCTTT. As protein: CASTPPAGLGTEAFF.

This clone was detected only a few times. This sequence joins TRBV30 and TRBJ2-2; D is undetermined. Germline V gene lookup returns CDR1 GTSNPN and CDR2 SVGIG (reference sequence). The CDR3 loop spans 15 amino acids. V was clipped by 0 bases and J by 5 bases, with 13 bases between them. The DNA for the CDR3 is TGTGCCTGGAGTGTAACGGCCAGCCTAACCGGGGAGCTGTTTTTT. This sequence encodes CAWSVTASLTGELFF.

This chain joins TRBV5-4 and TRBJ2-2; a possible D gene is TRBD1 (6 bases). CDR3 length: 15 residues. Trimming cost V 4 bases and J 2 bases, with 12 bases left between them. From germline, CDR1 is SGHNT and CDR2 YYREEE (reference sequence). The CDR3 DNA reads TGTGCCAGCAGCGGTGCAGGGGTCAACACCGGGGAGCTGTTTTTT. It codes for CASSGAGVNTGELFF.

Written as DNA, the CDR3 is TGTGCCAGCAGCTTCACAGGGATCGGGGAGACCCAGTACTTC. It codes for CASSFTGIGETQYF. This chain uses TRBV7-9 with TRBJ2-5; possibly TRBD1 for D (6 bases). The CDR3 has 14 residues. Germline V gene lookup returns CDR1 SEHNR and CDR2 FQNEAQ (reference sequence). The V end lost 3 bases, the J end lost 5 bases, and 13 bases lay between the germline ends.

The chain is built from TRBV20-1 and TRBJ2-3; maybe TRBD1 (5 bases). Germline loops: CDR1 DFQATT, CDR2 SNEGSKA (reference sequence). V gave up 5 bases and J gave up 10 bases, with 13 bases separating them. The CDR3 contains 11 residues. This CDR3 reads CSARPQVAQYF. The CDR3 DNA sequence: TGCAGTGCTCGGCCACAGGTGGCGCAGTATTTT.

This clone was seen a single time. The chain recombines TRBV15 with TRBJ1-5; weak D call: TRBD1 (5 bases). Trimming took off 4 bases at V and 2 bases at J, with 21 bases between the two ends. This CDR3 has 18 amino acids. The germline V gene encodes CDR1 LNHNV and CDR2 YYDKDF (reference sequence). CDR3 loop: CATSTGLRLTRGNQPQHF. CDR3 in DNA: TGTGCCACCAGCACGGGATTGAGACTCACCAGGGGCAATCAGCCCCAGCATTTT.